The next 26 T cell receptor beta chains were all read from a single sample in a study of monozygotic twins with inflammatory bowel disease. TCRdb re-called the 5' RACE reads and shows each CDR3 protein once, DNA omitted. The sample data list a few hundred thousand distinct CDR3 sequences. Sequencing used blood. The receptors come from a human donor with ulcerative colitis or Crohn's disease, or a healthy co-twin of an affected twin (not recorded which).

The chain combines TRBV27 with TRBJ2-5; TCRdb lists TRBD1, though no DNA is available to test this call. The CDR3 is 14 residues long. In germline, CDR1 is MNHEY, CDR2 SMNVEV (reference sequence). The CDR3 sequence: CASNSGTGLTAQYF.

This chain uses TRBV10-3 with TRBJ1-1. This CDR3 is built from 12 residues. In germline, CDR1 is ENHRY, CDR2 SYGVKD. CDR3 region: CAISEGYTEAFF.

The V call is TRBV9, the J call TRBJ1-6. The length of the CDR3 is 15 residues. Germline V lookup: CDR1 SGDLS, CDR2 YYNGEE. CDR3 loop: CASSAQSSYNSPLHF.

V is TRBV19 and J is TRBJ1-2; as DNA is missing, the TRBD1 call by TCRdb cannot be tested. The CDR3 sequence is 15 residues long. In germline, CDR1 is LNHDA, CDR2 SQIVND (reference sequence). CDR3 sequence: CASSPRGGLDYGYTF.

The CDR3 protein is CASSPDRGSSPLHF. The rearrangement joins TRBV12-3 or TRBV12-4 to TRBJ1-6; TCRdb's assignment of TRBD1 cannot be checked, as there is no DNA. This CDR3 comprises 14 residues.

V is TRBV18 and J is TRBJ2-7. The CDR3 has 12 amino acids. In germline, CDR1 is KGHSH, CDR2 LQKENI. CDR3 in amino acids: CASSPGQVEQYF.

The rearrangement uses TRBV7-9 and TRBJ2-2; TCRdb names TRBD1, which stays unverified in the absence of DNA. Germline CDR1 is SEHNR and CDR2 is FQNEAQ (reference sequence). The CDR3 length is 16 residues. This CDR3 is CASSPRPDIQPRELFF. Drawing the rest from reference TRBV7-9 and TRBJ2-2, the complete variable domain is DTGVSQNPRHKITKRGQNVTFRCDPISEHNRLYWYRQTLGQGPEFLTYFQNEAQLEKSRLLSDRFSAERPKGSFSTLEIQRTEQGDSAMYLCASSPRPDIQPRELFFGEGSRLTVL.

This sequence joins TRBV4-2 and TRBJ2-3; TCRdb's D call, TRBD1, is unchecked because there is no DNA. This CDR3 comprises 17 residues. Germline lookup yields CDR1 LGHNA and CDR2 YNFKEQ. CDR3 protein: CASSQDLGGAGTDTQYF.

The J gene is TRBJ2-1, the V gene TRBV27. CDR3 length: 13 residues. Germline V gives CDR1 MNHEY, CDR2 SMNVEV (reference sequence). The CDR3 here is CASRISAYNEQFF.

The rearrangement links TRBV7-2 to TRBJ2-7; TCRdb's D call, TRBD2, is unchecked because there is no DNA. The germline V gene encodes CDR1 SGHTA and CDR2 FQGNSA. The CDR3 loop spans 17 amino acids. CDR3 protein: CASSLRQTSGGAYEQYF.

J is TRBJ2-7 and V is TRBV11-1. CDR1 and CDR2 from the germline V gene are SGHAT and FQDESV (reference sequence). The CDR3 runs to 15 residues. The CDR3 protein is CASSLEVLTSYEQYF. The whole variable domain, filled in from reference TRBV11-1 and TRBJ2-7, reads EAEVAQSPRYKITEKSQAVAFWCDPISGHATLYWYRQILGQGPELLVQFQDESVVDDSQLPKDRFSAERLKGVDSTLKIQPAELGDSAMYLCASSLEVLTSYEQYFGPGTRLTVT.

This chain links TRBV20-1 with TRBJ2-7; checking the TCRdb D call of TRBD1 is not possible without DNA. CDR1 is DFQATT, CDR2 SNEGSKA, per germline (reference sequence). The length of the CDR3 is 15 residues. CDR3 sequence reads: CSALPLSGVLYEQYF.

The V gene is TRBV20-1, the J gene TRBJ1-6. This CDR3 is 15 amino acids long. In germline, CDR1 is DFQATT, CDR2 SNEGSKA (reference sequence). The CDR3 protein is CSAGPIFMDNSPLHF.

The chain carries TRBV7-8 and TRBJ2-1; lacking DNA, the TRBD1 call made by TCRdb goes unchecked. There are 19 residues in the CDR3. Germline V gives CDR1 SGHVS, CDR2 FQNEAQ. The CDR3 loop reads CASSLRHGAAASSYNEQFF.

V usage is TRBV20-1 and J usage is TRBJ1-1. The CDR3 has 13 amino acids. Germline CDR1 and CDR2: DFQATT and SNEGSKA (reference sequence). The chain's CDR3 is CSASPLGGTEAFF.

This sequence joins TRBV20-1 and TRBJ2-1; the TRBD1 assignment by TCRdb is unverifiable without DNA. The CDR3 is made up of 17 amino acids. The germline gives CDR1 DFQATT, CDR2 SNEGSKA (reference sequence). The CDR3 loop reads CSAPPGLGLSSYNEQFF.

The genes are TRBV4-1 and TRBJ2-5; the TCRdb D gene call, TRBD2, has no DNA to confirm it. This CDR3 contains 14 residues. Germline CDR1 MGHRA, CDR2 YSYEKL. The CDR3 sequence is CASRRGTKQETQYF.

The chain is built from TRBV6-1 and TRBJ1-6; the TCRdb D gene call, TRBD1, has no DNA to confirm it. CDR3 length equals 13 residues. Per the germline V gene, CDR1 is MNHNS and CDR2 is SASEGT. CDR3: CASSGDRNSPLHF.

This chain joins TRBV15 and TRBJ2-1; TCRdb names TRBD2, which stays unverified in the absence of DNA. Germline CDR1 LNHNV, CDR2 YYDKDF (reference sequence). CDR3 size: 14 residues. CDR3 region: CATSGSGSRNEQFF.

This chain links TRBV12-3 or TRBV12-4 with TRBJ2-1; the TCRdb D gene call, TRBD1, has no DNA to confirm it. The CDR3 is 15 amino acids. The CDR3: CASRTDRGGYNEQFF.

The rearrangement uses TRBV7-9 and TRBJ2-3; TCRdb picks TRBD2, but there is no DNA to check that call. The CDR3 is 15 residues long. The germline V gene encodes CDR1 SEHNR and CDR2 FQNEAQ (reference sequence). The CDR3 spells CASSLVRGGRYTQYF.

This sequence joins TRBV30 and TRBJ2-3; there is no DNA to check the TCRdb D call of TRBD1. The CDR3 totals 13 residues. The germline V gene encodes CDR1 GTSNPN and CDR2 SVGIG (reference sequence). The CDR3 protein is CAWSEGAADTQYF.

This chain uses TRBV6-5 with TRBJ2-5; the TCRdb call, TRBD1, lacks DNA for checking. The germline V gene encodes CDR1 MNHEY and CDR2 SVGAGI. This CDR3 is 15 amino acids long. CDR3 sequence: CASSYSSTRGETQYF.

The rearrangement joins TRBV7-8 to TRBJ2-5; the D call from TCRdb, TRBD2, cannot be confirmed without DNA. Germline V gene sequence: CDR1 SGHVS, CDR2 FQNEAQ. This CDR3 has 16 residues. This chain's CDR3 is CASSLGTSGGKETQYF.

The chain couples TRBV12-3 or TRBV12-4 to TRBJ2-7; TCRdb's D gene call, TRBD1, goes unchecked for lack of DNA. The CDR3 runs 16 residues. CDR3 protein: CASSLKSAGGTYEQYF.

The chain combines TRBV6-6 with TRBJ2-7; TCRdb lists TRBD1, though no DNA is available to test this call. Per germline, CDR1 MNHNY and CDR2 SVGAGI (reference sequence). The CDR3 has 13 residues. The CDR3 reads CASGDRLAYEQYF.